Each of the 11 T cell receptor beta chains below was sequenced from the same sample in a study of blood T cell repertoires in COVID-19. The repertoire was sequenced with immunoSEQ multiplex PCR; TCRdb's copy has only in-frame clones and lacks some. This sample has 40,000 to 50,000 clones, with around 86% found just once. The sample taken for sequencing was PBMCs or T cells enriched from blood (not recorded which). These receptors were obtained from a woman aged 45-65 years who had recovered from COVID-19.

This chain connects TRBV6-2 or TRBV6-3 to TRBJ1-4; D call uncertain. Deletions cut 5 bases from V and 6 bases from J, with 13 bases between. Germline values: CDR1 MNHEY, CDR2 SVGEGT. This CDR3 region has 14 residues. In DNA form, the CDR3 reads TGTGCCAGCAGTCATGCGGGAAGAGATGAAAAACTGTTTTTT. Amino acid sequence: CASSHAGRDEKLFF.

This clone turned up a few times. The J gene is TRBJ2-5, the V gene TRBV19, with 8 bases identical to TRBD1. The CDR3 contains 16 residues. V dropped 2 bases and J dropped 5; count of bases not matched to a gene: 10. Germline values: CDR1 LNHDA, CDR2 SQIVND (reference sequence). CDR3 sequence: CASSIRGRGQRETQYF. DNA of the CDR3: TGTGCCAGTAGTATACGCGGCAGGGGGCAGCGGGAGACCCAGTACTTC.

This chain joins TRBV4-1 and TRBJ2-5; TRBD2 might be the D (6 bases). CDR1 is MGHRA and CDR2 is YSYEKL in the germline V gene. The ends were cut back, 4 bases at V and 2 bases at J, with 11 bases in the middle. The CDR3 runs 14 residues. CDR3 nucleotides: TGCGCCAGCAGCCGAACTGGGGGGCAAGAGACCCAGTACTTC. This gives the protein CASSRTGGQETQYF.

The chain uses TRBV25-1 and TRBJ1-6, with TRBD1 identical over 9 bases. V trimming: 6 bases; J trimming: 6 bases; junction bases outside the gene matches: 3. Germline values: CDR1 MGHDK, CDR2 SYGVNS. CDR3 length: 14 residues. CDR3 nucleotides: TGTGCCAGCAGGTGGGGACAGGGTAATTCACCCCTCCACTTT. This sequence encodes CASRWGQGNSPLHF.

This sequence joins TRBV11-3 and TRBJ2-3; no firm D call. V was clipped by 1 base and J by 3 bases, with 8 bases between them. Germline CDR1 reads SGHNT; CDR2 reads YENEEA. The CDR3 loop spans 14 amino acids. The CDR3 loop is CASSLGLVTDTQYF. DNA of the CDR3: TGTGCCAGCAGCTTAGGTTTAGTAACAGATACGCAGTATTTT.

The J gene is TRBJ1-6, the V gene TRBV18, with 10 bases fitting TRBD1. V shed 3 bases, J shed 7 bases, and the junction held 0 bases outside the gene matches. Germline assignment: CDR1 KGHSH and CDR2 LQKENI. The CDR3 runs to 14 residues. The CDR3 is CASSPGQGNSPLHF. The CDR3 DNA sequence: TGTGCCAGCTCACCGGGACAGGGGAATTCACCCCTCCACTTT.

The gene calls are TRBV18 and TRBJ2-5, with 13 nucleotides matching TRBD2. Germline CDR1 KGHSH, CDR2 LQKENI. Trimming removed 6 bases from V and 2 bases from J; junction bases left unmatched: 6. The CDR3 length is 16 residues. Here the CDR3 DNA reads TGTGCCAGCTCGTCTAGACTAGCGGGGGGTCAAGAGACCCAGTACTTC. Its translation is CASSSRLAGGQETQYF. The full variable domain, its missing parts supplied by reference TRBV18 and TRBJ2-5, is NAGVMQNPRHLVRRRGQEARLRCSPMKGHSHVYWYRQLPEEGLKFMVYLQKENIIDESGMPKERFSAEFPKEGPSILRIQQVVRGDSAAYFCASSSRLAGGQETQYFGPGTRLLVL.

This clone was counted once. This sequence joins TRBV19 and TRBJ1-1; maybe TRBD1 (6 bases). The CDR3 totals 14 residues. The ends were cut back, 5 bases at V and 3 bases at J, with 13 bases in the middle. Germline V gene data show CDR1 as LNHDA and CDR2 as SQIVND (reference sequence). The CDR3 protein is CASSPGQWYTEAFF. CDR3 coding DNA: TGTGCCAGTAGTCCAGGACAGTGGTACACTGAAGCTTTCTTT.

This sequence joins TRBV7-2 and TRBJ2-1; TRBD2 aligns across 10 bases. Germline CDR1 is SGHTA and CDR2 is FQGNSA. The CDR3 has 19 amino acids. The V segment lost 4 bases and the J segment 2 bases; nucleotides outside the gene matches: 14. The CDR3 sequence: CASSYGGVAGGLTYNEQFF. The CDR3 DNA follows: TGTGCCAGCAGCTACGGCGGGGTAGCGGGGGGCCTAACCTACAATGAGCAGTTCTTC.

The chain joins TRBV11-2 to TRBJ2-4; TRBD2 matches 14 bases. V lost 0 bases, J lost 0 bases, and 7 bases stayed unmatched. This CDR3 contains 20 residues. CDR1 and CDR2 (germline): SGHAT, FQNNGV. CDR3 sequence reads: CASSLDPGTSGSLAKNIQYF. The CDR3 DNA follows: TGTGCCAGCAGCTTAGATCCCGGGACTAGCGGGAGTCTAGCCAAAAACATTCAGTACTTC. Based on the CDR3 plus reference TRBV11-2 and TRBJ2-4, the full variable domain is EAGVAQSPRYKIIEKRQSVAFWCNPISGHATLYWYQQILGQGPKLLIQFQNNGVVDDSQLPKDRFSAERLKGVDSTLKIQPAKLEDSAVYLCASSLDPGTSGSLAKNIQYFGAGTRLSVL.

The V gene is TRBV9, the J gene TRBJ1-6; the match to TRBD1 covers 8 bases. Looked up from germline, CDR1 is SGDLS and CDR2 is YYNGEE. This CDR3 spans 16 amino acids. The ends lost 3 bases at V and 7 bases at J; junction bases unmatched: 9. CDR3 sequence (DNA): TGTGCCAGCAGCGCAGAGCAGGGGGCTTGGAATTCACCCCTCCACTTT. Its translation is CASSAEQGAWNSPLHF.